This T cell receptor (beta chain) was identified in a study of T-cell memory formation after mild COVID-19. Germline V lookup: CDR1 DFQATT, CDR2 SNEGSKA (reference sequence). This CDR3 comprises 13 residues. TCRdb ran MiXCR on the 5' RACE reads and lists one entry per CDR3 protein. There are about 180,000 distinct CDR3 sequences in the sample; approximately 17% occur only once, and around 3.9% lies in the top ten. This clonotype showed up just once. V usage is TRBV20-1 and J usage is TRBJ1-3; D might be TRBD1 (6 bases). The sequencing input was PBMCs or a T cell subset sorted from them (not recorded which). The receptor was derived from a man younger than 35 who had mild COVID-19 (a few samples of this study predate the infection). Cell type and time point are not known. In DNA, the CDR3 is TGCAGCCAGACGGGGGCAAGCGGAAACACCATATATTTT. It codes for CSQTGASGNTIYF.